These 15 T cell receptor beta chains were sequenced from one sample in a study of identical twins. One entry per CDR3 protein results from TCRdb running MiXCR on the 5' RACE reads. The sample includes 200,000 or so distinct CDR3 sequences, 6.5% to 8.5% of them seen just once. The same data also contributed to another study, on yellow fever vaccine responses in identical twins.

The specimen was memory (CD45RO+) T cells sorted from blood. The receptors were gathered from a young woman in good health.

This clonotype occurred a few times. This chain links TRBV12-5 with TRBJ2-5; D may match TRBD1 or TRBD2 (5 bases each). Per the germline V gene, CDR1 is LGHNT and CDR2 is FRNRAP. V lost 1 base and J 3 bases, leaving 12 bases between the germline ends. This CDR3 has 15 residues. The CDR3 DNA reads TGTGCTAGTGGTTTGGGGGACGAGACAAAAGAGACCCAGTACTTC. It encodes CASGLGDETKETQYF.

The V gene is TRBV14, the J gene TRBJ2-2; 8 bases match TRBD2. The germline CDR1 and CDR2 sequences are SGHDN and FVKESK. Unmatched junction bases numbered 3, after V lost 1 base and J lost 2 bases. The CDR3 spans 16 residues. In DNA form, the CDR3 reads TGTGCCAGCAGCCAAGCAGCGGGAGTTAACACCGGGGAGCTGTTTTTT. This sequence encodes CASSQAAGVNTGELFF. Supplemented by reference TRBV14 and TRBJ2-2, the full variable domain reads EAGVTQFPSHSVIEKGQTVTLRCDPISGHDNLYWYRRVMGKEIKFLLHFVKESKQDESGMPNNRFLAERTGGTYSTLKVQPAELEDSGVYFCASSQAAGVNTGELFFGEGSRLTVL.

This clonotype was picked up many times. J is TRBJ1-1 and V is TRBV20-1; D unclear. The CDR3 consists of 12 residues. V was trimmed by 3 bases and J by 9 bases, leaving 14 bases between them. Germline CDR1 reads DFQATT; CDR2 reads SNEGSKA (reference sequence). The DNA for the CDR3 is TGCAGTGCTAGTGACCCACCGAGACAAGCTTTCTTT. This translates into CSASDPPRQAFF.

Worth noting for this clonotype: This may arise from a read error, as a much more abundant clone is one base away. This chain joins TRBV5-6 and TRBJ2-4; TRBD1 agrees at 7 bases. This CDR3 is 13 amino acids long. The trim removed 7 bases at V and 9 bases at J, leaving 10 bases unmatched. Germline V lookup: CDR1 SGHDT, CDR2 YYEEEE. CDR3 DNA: TGTGCCAGCGGCTCCAGGGGGATGGCCATTCAGTACTTC. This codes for CASGSRGMAIQYF.

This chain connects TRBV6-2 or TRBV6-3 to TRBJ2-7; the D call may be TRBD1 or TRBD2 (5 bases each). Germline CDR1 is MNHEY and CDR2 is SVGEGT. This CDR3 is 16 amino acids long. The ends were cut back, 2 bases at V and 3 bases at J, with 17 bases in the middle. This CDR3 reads CASSYGTTITNYEQYF. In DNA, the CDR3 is TGTGCCAGCAGTTACGGGACGACTATAACCAACTACGAGCAGTACTTC.

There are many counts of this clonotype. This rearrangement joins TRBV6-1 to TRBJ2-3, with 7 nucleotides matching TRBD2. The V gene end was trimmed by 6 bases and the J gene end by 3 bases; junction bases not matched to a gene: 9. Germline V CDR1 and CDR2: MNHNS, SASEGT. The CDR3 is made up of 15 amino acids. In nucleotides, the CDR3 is TGTGCCAGCAGAGCGGGGAGGTGGTGGACAGATACGCAGTATTTT. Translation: CASRAGRWWTDTQYF.

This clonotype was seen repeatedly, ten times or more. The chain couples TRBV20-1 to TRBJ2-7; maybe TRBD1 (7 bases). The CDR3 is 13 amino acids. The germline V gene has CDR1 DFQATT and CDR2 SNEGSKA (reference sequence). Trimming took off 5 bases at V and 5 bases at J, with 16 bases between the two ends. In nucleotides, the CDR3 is TGCAGTGCTTCTCAGGGAGGACAGGACGAGCAGTACTTC. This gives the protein CSASQGGQDEQYF.

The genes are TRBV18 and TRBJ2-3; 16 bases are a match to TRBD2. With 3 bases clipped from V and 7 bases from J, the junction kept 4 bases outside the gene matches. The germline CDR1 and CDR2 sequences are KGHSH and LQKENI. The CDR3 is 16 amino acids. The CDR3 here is CASSPGTSGGAYTQYF. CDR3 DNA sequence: TGTGCCAGCTCACCTGGGACTAGCGGGGGGGCCTATACGCAGTATTTT.

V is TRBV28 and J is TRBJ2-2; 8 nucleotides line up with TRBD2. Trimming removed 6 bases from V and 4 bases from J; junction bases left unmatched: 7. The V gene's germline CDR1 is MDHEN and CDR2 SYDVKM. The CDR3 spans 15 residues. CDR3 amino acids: CASREIAGSTGELFF. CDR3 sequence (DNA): TGTGCCAGCAGAGAAATAGCGGGAAGCACCGGGGAGCTGTTTTTT.

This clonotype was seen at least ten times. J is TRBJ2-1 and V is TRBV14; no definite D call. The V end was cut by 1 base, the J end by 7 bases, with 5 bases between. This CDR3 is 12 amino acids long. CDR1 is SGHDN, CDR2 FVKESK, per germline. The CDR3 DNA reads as TGTGCCAGCAGCCAAGGGTGGAATGAGCAGTTCTTC. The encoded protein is CASSQGWNEQFF.

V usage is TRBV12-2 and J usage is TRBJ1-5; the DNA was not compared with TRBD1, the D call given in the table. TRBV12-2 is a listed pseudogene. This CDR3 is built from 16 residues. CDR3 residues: CASRLAPTGLEQPQHF. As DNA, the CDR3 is TGTGCAAGTCGCTTAGCCCCGACAGGGCTGGAGCAGCCCCAGCATTTT.

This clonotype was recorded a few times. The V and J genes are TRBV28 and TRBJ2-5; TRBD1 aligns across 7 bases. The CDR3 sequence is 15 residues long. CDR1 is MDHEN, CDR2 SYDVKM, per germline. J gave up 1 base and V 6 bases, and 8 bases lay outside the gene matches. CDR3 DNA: TGTGCCAGCAGCAGACAGGGCCCTCTCCAAGAGACCCAGTACTTC. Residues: CASSRQGPLQETQYF.

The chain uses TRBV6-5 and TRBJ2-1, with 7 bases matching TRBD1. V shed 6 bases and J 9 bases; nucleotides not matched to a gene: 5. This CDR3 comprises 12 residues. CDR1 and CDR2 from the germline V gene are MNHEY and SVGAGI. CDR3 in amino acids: CASSYRGGEQFF. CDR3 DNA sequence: TGTGCCAGCAGCTACAGGGGTGGTGAGCAGTTCTTC.

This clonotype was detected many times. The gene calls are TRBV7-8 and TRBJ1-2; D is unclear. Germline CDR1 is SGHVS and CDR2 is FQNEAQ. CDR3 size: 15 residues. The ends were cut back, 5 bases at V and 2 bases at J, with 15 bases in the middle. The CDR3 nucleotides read TGTGCCAGCAGCCCGGCGGGGATGAGGAACTATGGCTACACCTTC. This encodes CASSPAGMRNYGYTF.

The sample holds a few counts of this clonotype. CDR3 nucleotide sequence: TGTGCCAGCAGTTTAGGCCCAGAGCAGTTCTTC. It is translated as CASSLGPEQFF. The rearrangement links TRBV28 to TRBJ2-1; D remains unclear. V lost 2 bases to trimming and J lost 10 bases, with 6 bases between them. CDR3 length: 11 residues. CDR1 MDHEN and CDR2 SYDVKM come from the germline V gene.